This is a list of T cell receptor beta chains from one sample in a study of blood T cell repertoires in COVID-19. Generated by immunoSEQ multiplex PCR, the TCRdb table keeps only in-frame clones and is missing some. The repertoire holds about 200,000 clones, with around 83% as singletons. The sample was peripheral blood. These receptors originate from a woman of 80 years or more with acute or convalescent COVID-19. Both conserved end residues are part of each CDR3. A D gene is named only where the DNA matches it firmly. Size tells how often a clone was seen (once, few, many) or the class of an expanded clone, and some rows leave it out.

d_call: TRBD1; j_call: TRBJ2-5; v_call: TRBV7-7; clone_size: -; cdr3_aa: CASSLGGRQETQYF; cdr3_nt: TGTGCTAGCAGCTTAGGGGGCAGACAAGAGACCCAGTACTTC
d_call: TRBD2; j_call: TRBJ2-5; v_call: TRBV3-1/TRBV3-2; clone_size: -; cdr3_aa: CASSQGAGAQETQYF; cdr3_nt: TGTGCCAGCAGCCAAGGAGCGGGGGCCCAAGAGACCCAGTACTTC
d_call: TRBD2; j_call: TRBJ2-1; v_call: TRBV29-1; clone_size: -; cdr3_aa: CSVGVAGGLGNEQFF; cdr3_nt: TGCAGCGTTGGGGTAGCGGGAGGGTTAGGGAATGAGCAGTTCTTC
d_call: -; j_call: TRBJ2-4; v_call: TRBV18; clone_size: -; cdr3_aa: CASSPAGISLDFNIQYF; cdr3_nt: TGTGCCAGCTCACCAGCCGGGATTTCTTTGGACTTCAACATTCAGTACTTC
d_call: -; j_call: TRBJ1-6; v_call: TRBV27; clone_size: -; cdr3_aa: CASSFFGSLIDSPLHF; cdr3_nt: TGTGCCAGCAGTTTCTTCGGGTCACTGATCGATTCACCCCTCCACTTT
d_call: TRBD2; j_call: TRBJ2-3; v_call: TRBV3-1/TRBV3-2; clone_size: once; cdr3_aa: CASSPGTSGRADTQYF; cdr3_nt: TGTGCCAGCAGCCCCGGGACTAGCGGGAGAGCAGATACGCAGTATTTT
d_call: TRBD2; j_call: TRBJ2-6; v_call: TRBV7-6; clone_size: -; cdr3_aa: CASSRSLAGNTGANVLTF; cdr3_nt: TGTGCCAGCAGCAGGTCACTAGCGGGGAATACTGGGGCCAACGTCCTGACTTTC
d_call: -; j_call: TRBJ1-3; v_call: TRBV12-3/TRBV12-4; clone_size: -; cdr3_aa: CASSLSGGNTIYF; cdr3_nt: TGTGCCAGCAGTTTGTCAGGTGGAAACACCATATATTTT
d_call: TRBD2; j_call: TRBJ2-7; v_call: TRBV2; clone_size: -; cdr3_aa: CASRTSGTYEQYF; cdr3_nt: TGTGCCAGCCGGACTAGCGGGACTTACGAGCAGTACTTC
d_call: TRBD1; j_call: TRBJ2-4; v_call: TRBV7-8; clone_size: few; cdr3_aa: CASSLRDRANIQYF; cdr3_nt: TGTGCCAGCAGCTTACGGGACAGGGCAAACATTCAGTACTTC
d_call: -; j_call: TRBJ2-2; v_call: TRBV11-2; clone_size: -; cdr3_aa: CASSLLRADTGELFF; cdr3_nt: TGTGCCAGCAGCCTTTTGCGGGCTGACACCGGGGAGCTGTTTTTT
d_call: -; j_call: TRBJ1-2; v_call: TRBV4-3; clone_size: -; cdr3_aa: CASSQGVAANYGYTF; cdr3_nt: TGCGCCAGCAGCCAAGGGGTAGCGGCGAACTATGGCTACACCTTC
d_call: -; j_call: TRBJ1-1; v_call: TRBV11-3; clone_size: -; cdr3_aa: CASSPGGADTEAFF; cdr3_nt: TGTGCCAGCAGCCCGGGGGGGGCCGACACTGAAGCTTTCTTT
d_call: TRBD1; j_call: TRBJ2-2; v_call: TRBV27; clone_size: -; cdr3_aa: CASSWGTGGTGELFF; cdr3_nt: TGTGCCAGCAGTTGGGGGACAGGGGGCACCGGGGAGCTGTTTTTT
d_call: TRBD1; j_call: TRBJ1-5; v_call: TRBV6-6; clone_size: few; cdr3_aa: CASSYHRGFSNQPQHF; cdr3_nt: TGTGCCAGCAGTTATCACAGGGGCTTTAGCAATCAGCCCCAGCATTTT
d_call: -; j_call: TRBJ2-5; v_call: TRBV25-1; clone_size: -; cdr3_aa: CASSVRETQYF; cdr3_nt: TGTGCCAGCAGTGTACGGGAGACCCAGTACTTC
d_call: -; j_call: TRBJ1-1; v_call: TRBV4-3; clone_size: -; cdr3_aa: CASSRVTAKGVNTEAFF; cdr3_nt: TGCGCCAGCAGCCGCGTGACGGCGAAAGGGGTGAACACTGAAGCTTTCTTT
d_call: -; j_call: TRBJ1-3; v_call: TRBV27; clone_size: -; cdr3_aa: CASTSLSSGNTIYF; cdr3_nt: TGTGCCAGCACCTCTCTGAGCTCTGGAAACACCATATATTTT
d_call: -; j_call: TRBJ1-6; v_call: TRBV28; clone_size: -; cdr3_aa: CASSSGAYNSPLHF; cdr3_nt: TGTGCCAGCAGTTCTGGGGCCTACAATTCACCCCTCCACTTT
d_call: TRBD2; j_call: TRBJ2-1; v_call: TRBV29-1; clone_size: -; cdr3_aa: CSVGRTSGSLSSYNEQFF; cdr3_nt: TGCAGCGTTGGAAGGACTAGCGGGAGCCTTTCCTCCTACAATGAGCAGTTCTTC
d_call: TRBD1; j_call: TRBJ2-4; v_call: TRBV5-6; clone_size: -; cdr3_aa: CASSLRDRGVPQYF; cdr3_nt: TGTGCCAGCAGCCTACGGGACAGGGGGGTCCCTCAGTACTTC
d_call: -; j_call: TRBJ1-4; v_call: TRBV18; clone_size: -; cdr3_aa: CASSPQGGEKLFF; cdr3_nt: TGTGCCAGCTCACCCCAGGGCGGCGAAAAACTGTTTTTT
d_call: TRBD1; j_call: TRBJ1-2; v_call: TRBV25-1; clone_size: -; cdr3_aa: CASSESSTGEVYGYTF; cdr3_nt: TGTGCCAGCAGTGAATCATCGACAGGGGAGGTCTATGGCTACACCTTC
d_call: TRBD1; j_call: TRBJ1-3; v_call: TRBV6-6; clone_size: -; cdr3_aa: CASSGTGSGNTIYF; cdr3_nt: TGTGCCAGCAGTGGGACAGGCTCTGGAAACACCATATATTTT
d_call: -; j_call: TRBJ2-7; v_call: TRBV5-8; clone_size: -; cdr3_aa: CASSYRTVGSYEQYF; cdr3_nt: TGTGCCAGCAGCTACAGGACAGTGGGATCCTACGAGCAGTACTTC
d_call: TRBD1; j_call: TRBJ1-6; v_call: TRBV4-3; clone_size: -; cdr3_aa: CASSQDRGQNSPLHF; cdr3_nt: TGCGCCAGCAGCCAAGACAGGGGGCAAAATTCACCCCTCCACTTT
d_call: -; j_call: TRBJ1-3; v_call: TRBV3-1/TRBV3-2; clone_size: -; cdr3_aa: CASSQDRRGLWF; cdr3_nt: TGTGCCAGCAGCCAAGATCGGCGGGGATTATGGTTT